The count of the clone carrying this T cell receptor beta chain is one. The antigen is not known. This sample was taken from a study of cytomegalovirus exposure and HLA in healthy donors. A multiplex PCR was run with 60 Vbeta primers and 13 Jbeta primers. Profiled with immunoSEQ multiplex PCR; TCRdb holds only in-frame clones, not every one. The repertoire includes about 200,000 clones, approximately 78% of them detected once, and around 2.8% sits in the top ten. Points from the study as a whole: Altogether, 164 TCR beta chains were recorded as cytomegalovirus-associated.

This receptor was taken from a man aged 30-40 years in good health and CMV-seronegative. The material sequenced was PBMCs.

The DNA of the CDR3 is TGTGCCAGCAGATCAGCGGGGGGGGTAACAGATACGCAGTATTTT. It translates to CASRSAGGVTDTQYF. The chain employs TRBV11-2 and TRBJ2-3; TRBD2 aligns across 10 bases. CDR3 size: 15 residues. Germline V gene data show CDR1 as SGHAT and CDR2 as FQNNGV. Unmatched junction bases numbered 6, after V lost 6 bases and J lost 3 bases.